One sample yielded the 21 T cell receptor beta chains listed below, sequenced in a study of T-cell reconstitution after alpha-beta-depleted transplantation in children. It was with unique molecular identifiers that the TCRbeta library was prepared. MiXCR, applied by TCRdb to the PCR reads, yields one record per CDR3 protein. The sample holds about 580,000 distinct CDR3 sequences, under 30% seen once. The sample here was PBMCs, mostly from graft donor cells, taken 360 days after TCRalphabeta/CD19-depleted stem cell transplant. Receptors originate from a boy in the first two years of life who had a stem cell transplant for acute myeloid leukemia, so the T cells may come from the graft donor.

This clonotype was detected ten times or more. The gene calls are TRBV29-1 and TRBJ1-2, with a tentative D call TRBD1 (5 bases). V gave up 0 bases and J gave up 4 bases, with 15 bases separating them. The germline gives CDR1 SQVTM, CDR2 ANQGSEA. The CDR3 loop spans 15 amino acids. As DNA, the CDR3 is TGCAGCGTTGAAGATAGGAGCCCGGGGGGCTATGGCTACACCTTC. Its protein product is CSVEDRSPGGYGYTF.

Only a few counts were recorded for this clonotype. The chain joins TRBV11-2 to TRBJ2-3; 10 bases map to TRBD1. Germline V gene lookup returns CDR1 SGHAT and CDR2 FQNNGV. V was clipped by 3 bases and J by 4 bases; unmatched bases: 13. This CDR3 contains 18 residues. The CDR3 reads CASSFLISGTGDADTQYF. The CDR3 DNA reads as TGTGCCAGCAGCTTTCTCATCTCCGGGACAGGGGACGCAGATACGCAGTATTTT.

This clonotype occurred a few times. The chain has TRBV16 and TRBJ2-5; a possible D gene is TRBD1 (5 bases). This CDR3 has 11 amino acids. Germline CDR1 and CDR2: KGHSY and FQNENV. Trimming left V 6 bases short and J 10 bases short, with 12 bases between. For the CDR3, the DNA is TGTGCCAGCAGTTCAAACCAGGGCCAGTACTTC. Protein product: CASSSNQGQYF.

The rearrangement links TRBV7-6 to TRBJ2-5, with no clear D. The V and J ends lost 5 bases and 3 bases respectively, with 7 bases between them. The germline V gene has CDR1 SGHVS and CDR2 FNYEAQ. The CDR3 consists of 12 residues. The CDR3 DNA is TGTGCCAGCAGCGCAGAGGAAGAGACCCAGTACTTC. Protein sequence: CASSAEEETQYF.

The rearrangement uses TRBV12-3 or TRBV12-4 and TRBJ2-1; TRBD2 aligns across 11 bases. V shed 5 bases and J 0 bases; nucleotides not matched to a gene: 6. CDR3 size: 17 residues. CDR3 sequence reads: CASSAPSGGSSYNEQFF. The CDR3 DNA reads TGTGCCAGCAGTGCGCCTAGCGGGGGGAGCTCCTACAATGAGCAGTTCTTC.

This clonotype was detected only a few times. V gene TRBV24-1 combines with J gene TRBJ2-7; TRBD1 matches 8 bases. The CDR3 covers 13 residues. Germline loops: CDR1 KGHDR, CDR2 SFDVKD. V lost 3 bases to trimming and J lost 6 bases; unmatched junction nucleotides: 3. Written as DNA, the CDR3 is TGTGCCACCAGTGATCCCGACAGGGGCGAGCAGTACTTC. Protein sequence: CATSDPDRGEQYF.

The chain couples TRBV6-5 to TRBJ2-2; D gene ambiguous. Germline V gives CDR1 MNHEY, CDR2 SVGAGI. Trimming cost V 0 bases and J 6 bases, with 14 bases left between them. This CDR3 region has 16 residues. Here the CDR3 reads CASSYSLSGIPGELFF. The DNA for the CDR3 is TGTGCCAGCAGTTACTCGTTGTCGGGCATCCCCGGGGAGCTGTTTTTT.

The chain combines TRBV6-5 with TRBJ2-7, with a weak D call TRBD1 (6 bases). Trimming removed 0 bases from V and 4 bases from J, with 13 bases in between. CDR1 and CDR2 from the germline V gene are MNHEY and SVGAGI. The CDR3 is 15 residues long. The DNA of the CDR3 is TGTGCCAGCAGTTACTCCCCAGGGGCCTTTTACGAGCAGTACTTC. Amino acids: CASSYSPGAFYEQYF.

J is TRBJ2-3 and V is TRBV13, with a tentative D call TRBD2 (6 bases). With 3 bases removed from V and 7 bases from J, the gap between germline ends came to 8 bases. Per the germline V gene, CDR1 is PRHDT and CDR2 is FYEKMQ (reference sequence). The CDR3 extends over 12 amino acids. The CDR3 DNA sequence: TGTGCCAGCAGCTTCCGGGACTATACGCAGTATTTT. This codes for CASSFRDYTQYF.

J is TRBJ1-5 and V is TRBV6-5, with D possibly TRBD1 on 6 matching bases. Germline values: CDR1 MNHEY, CDR2 SVGAGI. The CDR3 sequence is 18 residues long. V gave up 0 bases and J gave up 2 bases, with 17 bases separating them. The CDR3 sequence is CASSYSIGGVQGNQPQHF. The CDR3 nucleotides are TGTGCCAGCAGTTACTCGATAGGGGGGGTGCAAGGCAATCAGCCCCAGCATTTT.

Only one count was recorded for this clonotype. V usage is TRBV28 and J usage is TRBJ2-4; a possible D gene is TRBD1 (6 bases). The CDR3 length is 14 residues. V lost 6 bases to trimming and J lost 4 bases, with 13 bases between them. Germline lookup yields CDR1 MDHEN and CDR2 SYDVKM. The CDR3 DNA reads TGTGCCAGCAGGTCCTCCGGACAGAAAAACATTCAGTACTTC. It yields the protein CASRSSGQKNIQYF.

The V gene is TRBV29-1, the J gene TRBJ1-2; D possibly corresponds to TRBD1 (6 bases). CDR3 length: 14 residues. Trimming cost V 3 bases and J 2 bases, with 13 bases left between them. Per germline, CDR1 SQVTM and CDR2 ANQGSEA. CDR3 sequence: CSVDDRTANYGYTF. The DNA for the CDR3 is TGCAGCGTTGACGACCGGACAGCCAACTATGGCTACACCTTC.

The genes are TRBV10-3 and TRBJ2-7; D not certain. The CDR3 length is 14 residues. Germline CDR1 reads ENHRY; CDR2 reads SYGVKD. V dropped 0 bases and J dropped 5 bases, with 11 bases sitting between them. The CDR3 DNA reads TGTGCCATCAGTGAGTCGGGGTCCTACGACGAGCAGTACTTC. Translating gives CAISESGSYDEQYF.

This clonotype was seen many times. This chain joins TRBV28 and TRBJ2-1; 9 bases map to TRBD2. Germline lookup yields CDR1 MDHEN and CDR2 SYDVKM. This CDR3 is 16 amino acids long. After removal of 6 bases from V and 5 bases from J, the junction contained 11 bases not matched to a gene. The DNA for the CDR3 is TGTGCCAGCAGCTGGCGGATAGCGGGGGAGAACAATGAGCAGTTCTTC. Amino acid sequence: CASSWRIAGENNEQFF. The full variable domain, its missing parts supplied by reference TRBV28 and TRBJ2-1, is DVKVTQSSRYLVKRTGEKVFLECVQDMDHENMFWYRQDPGLGLRLIYFSYDVKMKEKGDIPEGYSVSREKKERFSLILESASTNQTSMYLCASSWRIAGENNEQFFGPGTRLTVL.

This clonotype came up a few times. V usage is TRBV29-1 and J usage is TRBJ1-2, with 12 nucleotides matching TRBD1. Germline-derived CDR1 and CDR2 are SQVTM and ANQGSEA. This CDR3 is built from 15 residues. Trimming at V came to 3 bases and at J to 10 bases, leaving 12 bases not matched to a gene. Here the CDR3 DNA reads TGCAGCGTTGACGGGACAGGGGGCGAGTTCCTCGACTACACCTTC. Amino acids: CSVDGTGGEFLDYTF.

This clonotype turned up a few times. V is TRBV29-1 and J is TRBJ1-1; D unresolved. The CDR3 totals 10 residues. V gave up 3 bases and J gave up 11 bases, with 10 bases separating them. Looked up from germline, CDR1 is SQVTM and CDR2 is ANQGSEA. The CDR3, as DNA: TGCAGCGTTGAGGGGTCGGGCGCTTTCTTT. As protein: CSVEGSGAFF.

This clonotype was picked up a small number of times. The chain couples TRBV25-1 to TRBJ2-3; 7 nucleotides align to TRBD1. From germline, CDR1 is MGHDK and CDR2 SYGVNS. The CDR3 sequence is 13 residues long. After removal of 7 bases from V and 9 bases from J, the junction contained 10 bases not matched to a gene. Here the CDR3 DNA reads TGTGCCAGCACTAGCTTCGAGGGGGCGACGCAGTATTTT. Translation gives CASTSFEGATQYF.

V usage is TRBV29-1 and J usage is TRBJ1-3; D gene unclear. The CDR3 has 14 residues. Per the germline V gene, CDR1 is SQVTM and CDR2 is ANQGSEA. Trimming took 7 bases from V and 3 from J, leaving 16 bases between them. CDR3 loop: CSAPDQANGNTIYF. In DNA, the CDR3 is TGCAGCGCCCCTGACCAGGCCAATGGAAACACCATATATTTT.

This clonotype was observed a handful of times. The chain employs TRBV20-1 and TRBJ2-1; a weak D match, TRBD2 (7 bases). Looked up from germline, CDR1 is DFQATT and CDR2 is SNEGSKA (reference sequence). V was pared by 0 bases and J by 4 bases, with 25 bases between. This CDR3 is 19 amino acids long. In DNA, the CDR3 is TGCAGTGCTAGAGATCGGGAGGCGACTACGGGGACACCTTACAATGAGCAGTTCTTC. This gives the protein CSARDREATTGTPYNEQFF.

J is TRBJ2-5 and V is TRBV12-3 or TRBV12-4; weak D call: TRBD2 (6 bases). CDR3 length equals 14 residues. V lost 3 bases and J lost 5, with 13 bases in between. CDR3 region: CASSFLSGGETQYF. The CDR3 region has the DNA TGTGCCAGCAGTTTCCTTAGCGGCGGGGAGACCCAGTACTTC.

In this sample, this clonotype turned up many times. The chain links TRBV15 to TRBJ2-1; 9 bases line up with TRBD1. The germline gives CDR1 LNHNV, CDR2 YYDKDF (reference sequence). The CDR3 has 15 residues. J gave up 10 bases and V 0 bases, and 7 bases lay outside the gene matches. The DNA for the CDR3 is TGTGCCACCAGCAGAGATCGGGACAGGGTCTTGGAGCAGTTCTTC. It yields the protein CATSRDRDRVLEQFF.